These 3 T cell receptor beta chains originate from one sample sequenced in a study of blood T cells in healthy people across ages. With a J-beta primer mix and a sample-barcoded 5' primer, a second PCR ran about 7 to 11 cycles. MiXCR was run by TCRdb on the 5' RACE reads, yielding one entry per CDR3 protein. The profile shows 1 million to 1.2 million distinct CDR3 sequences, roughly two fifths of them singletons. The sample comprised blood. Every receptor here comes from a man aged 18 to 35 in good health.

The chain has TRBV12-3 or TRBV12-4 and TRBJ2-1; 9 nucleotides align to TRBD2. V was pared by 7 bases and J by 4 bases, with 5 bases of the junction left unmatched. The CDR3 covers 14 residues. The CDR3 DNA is TGTGCCAGCAAAACTAGCGGGCAATACAATGAGCAGTTCTTC. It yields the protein CASKTSGQYNEQFF.

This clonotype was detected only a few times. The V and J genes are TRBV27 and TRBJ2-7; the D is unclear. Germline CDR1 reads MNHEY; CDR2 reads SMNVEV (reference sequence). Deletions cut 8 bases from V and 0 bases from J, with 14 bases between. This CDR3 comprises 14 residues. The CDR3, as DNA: TGTGCCAGCCAACCGGGTCTTTCCTCCTACGAGCAGTACTTC. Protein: CASQPGLSSYEQYF.

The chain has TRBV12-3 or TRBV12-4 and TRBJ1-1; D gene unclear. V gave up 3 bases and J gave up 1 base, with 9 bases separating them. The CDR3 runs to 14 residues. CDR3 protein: CASSFSPANTEAFF. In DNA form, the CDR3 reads TGTGCCAGCAGTTTCTCTCCGGCGAACACTGAAGCTTTCTTT.